The T cell receptor beta chain under discussion was sequenced for a study of cytomegalovirus exposure and HLA in healthy donors. PCR was performed using 60 Vbeta and 13 Jbeta primers. Profiling relied on immunoSEQ multiplex PCR, and the TCRdb table lists in-frame clones only, not all of them. Here the sample spans roughly 140,000 clones, roughly three quarters being singletons. CDR3 length equals 16 residues. The germline V gene encodes CDR1 PRHDT and CDR2 FYEKMQ (reference sequence). Losses at the gene ends were 0 bases for V and 3 bases for J; bases not matched to a gene: 7. Sequenced material: PBMCs. This clonotype was sampled from a woman between 35 and 50 years old in good health and CMV-seropositive. V usage is TRBV13 and J usage is TRBJ1-2; 7 bases are a match to TRBD1. The CDR3 region has the DNA TGTGCCAGCAGCTTAGGCCCCGACAGGGAGGACTATGGCTACACCTTC. Amino acid sequence: CASSLGPDREDYGYTF.